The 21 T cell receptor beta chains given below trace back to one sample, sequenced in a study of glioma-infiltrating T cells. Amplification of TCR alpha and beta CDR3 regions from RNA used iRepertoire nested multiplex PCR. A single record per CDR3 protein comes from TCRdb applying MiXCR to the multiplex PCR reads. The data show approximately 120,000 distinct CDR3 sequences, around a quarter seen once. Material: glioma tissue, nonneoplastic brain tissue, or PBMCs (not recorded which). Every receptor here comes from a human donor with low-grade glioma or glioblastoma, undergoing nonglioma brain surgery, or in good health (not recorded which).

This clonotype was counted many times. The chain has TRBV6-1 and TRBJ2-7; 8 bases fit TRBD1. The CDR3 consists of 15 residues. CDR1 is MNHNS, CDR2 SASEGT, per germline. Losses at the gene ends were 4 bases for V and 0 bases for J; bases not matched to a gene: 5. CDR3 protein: CASSGTGHHSYEQYF. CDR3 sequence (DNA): TGTGCCAGCAGTGGGACAGGGCACCACTCCTACGAGCAGTACTTC.

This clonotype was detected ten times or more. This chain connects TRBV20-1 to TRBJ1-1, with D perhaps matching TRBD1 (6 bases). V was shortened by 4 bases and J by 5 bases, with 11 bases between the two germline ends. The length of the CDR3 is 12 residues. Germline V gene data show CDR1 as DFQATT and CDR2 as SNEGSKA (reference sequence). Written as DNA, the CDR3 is TGCAGTGCTAATAGGGGGAAAACTGAAGCTTTCTTT. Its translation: CSANRGKTEAFF.

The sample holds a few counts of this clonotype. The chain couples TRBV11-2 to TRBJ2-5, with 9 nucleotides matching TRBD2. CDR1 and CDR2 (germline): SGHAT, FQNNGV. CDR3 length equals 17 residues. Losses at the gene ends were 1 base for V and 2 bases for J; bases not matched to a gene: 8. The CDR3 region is CASSLGSGRFQQETQYF. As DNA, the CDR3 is TGTGCCAGCAGCTTAGGCAGCGGGAGGTTTCAACAAGAGACCCAGTACTTC.

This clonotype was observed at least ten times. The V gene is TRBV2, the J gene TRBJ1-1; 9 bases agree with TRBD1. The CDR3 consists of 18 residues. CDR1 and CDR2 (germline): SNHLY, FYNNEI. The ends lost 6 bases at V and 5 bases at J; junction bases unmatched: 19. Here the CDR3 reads CASRYGAAQGAGGTEAFF. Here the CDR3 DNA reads TGTGCCAGCAGATATGGCGCAGCACAGGGGGCCGGAGGGACTGAAGCTTTCTTT.

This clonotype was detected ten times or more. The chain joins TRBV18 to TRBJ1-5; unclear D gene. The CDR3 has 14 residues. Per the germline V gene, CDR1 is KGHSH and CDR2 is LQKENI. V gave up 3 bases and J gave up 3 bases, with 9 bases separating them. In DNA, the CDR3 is TGTGCCAGCTCACCCGACGTAACCAATCAGCCCCAGCATTTT. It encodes CASSPDVTNQPQHF. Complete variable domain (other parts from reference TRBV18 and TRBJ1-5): NAGVMQNPRHLVRRRGQEARLRCSPMKGHSHVYWYRQLPEEGLKFMVYLQKENIIDESGMPKERFSAEFPKEGPSILRIQQVVRGDSAAYFCASSPDVTNQPQHFGDGTRLSIL.

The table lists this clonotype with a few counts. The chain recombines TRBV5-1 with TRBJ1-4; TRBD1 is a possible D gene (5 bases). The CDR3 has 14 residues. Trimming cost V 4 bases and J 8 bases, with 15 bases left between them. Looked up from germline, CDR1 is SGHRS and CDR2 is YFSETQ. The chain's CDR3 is CASSPEGLGEKLFF. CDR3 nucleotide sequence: TGCGCCAGCAGCCCGGAGGGGCTGGGGGAAAAACTGTTTTTT. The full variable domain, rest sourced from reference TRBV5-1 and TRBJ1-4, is KAGVTQTPRYLIKTRGQQVTLSCSPISGHRSVSWYQQTPGQGLQFLFEYFSETQRNKGNFPGRFSGRQFSNSRSEMNVSTLELGDSALYLCASSPEGLGEKLFFGSGTQLSVL.

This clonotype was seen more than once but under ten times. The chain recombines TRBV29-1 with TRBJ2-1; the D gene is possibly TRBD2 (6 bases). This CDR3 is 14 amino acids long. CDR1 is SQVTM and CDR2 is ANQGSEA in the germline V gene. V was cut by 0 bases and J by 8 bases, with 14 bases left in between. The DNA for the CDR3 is TGCAGCGTTGAAGAACCGGGACTCCAGGATGAGCAGTTCTTC. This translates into CSVEEPGLQDEQFF.

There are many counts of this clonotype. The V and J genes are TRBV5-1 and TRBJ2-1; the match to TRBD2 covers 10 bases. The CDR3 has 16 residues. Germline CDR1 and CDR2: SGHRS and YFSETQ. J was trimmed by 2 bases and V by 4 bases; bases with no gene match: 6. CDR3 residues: CASSVSSGGAYNEQFF. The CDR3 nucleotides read TGCGCCAGCAGCGTTTCTAGCGGGGGTGCCTACAATGAGCAGTTCTTC.

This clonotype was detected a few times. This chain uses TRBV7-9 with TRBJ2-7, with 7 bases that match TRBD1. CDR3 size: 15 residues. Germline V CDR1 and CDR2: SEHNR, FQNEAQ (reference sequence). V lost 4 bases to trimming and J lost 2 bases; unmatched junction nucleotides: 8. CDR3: CASSSTDRVAYEQYF. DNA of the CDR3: TGTGCCAGCAGCTCCACCGACAGGGTTGCCTACGAGCAGTACTTC.

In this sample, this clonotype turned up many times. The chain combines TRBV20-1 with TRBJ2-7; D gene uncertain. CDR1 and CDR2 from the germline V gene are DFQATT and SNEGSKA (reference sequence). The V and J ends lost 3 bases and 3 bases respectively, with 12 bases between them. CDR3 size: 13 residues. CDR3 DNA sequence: TGCAGTGCTAGTAAGGGAAAAGTCTACGAGCAGTACTTC. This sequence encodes CSASKGKVYEQYF.

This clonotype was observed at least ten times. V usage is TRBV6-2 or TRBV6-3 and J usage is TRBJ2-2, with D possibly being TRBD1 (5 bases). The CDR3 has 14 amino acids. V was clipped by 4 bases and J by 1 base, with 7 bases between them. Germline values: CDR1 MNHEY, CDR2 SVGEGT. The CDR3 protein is CASSSGQNTGELFF. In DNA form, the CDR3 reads TGTGCCAGCAGTTCCGGACAGAACACCGGGGAGCTGTTTTTT.

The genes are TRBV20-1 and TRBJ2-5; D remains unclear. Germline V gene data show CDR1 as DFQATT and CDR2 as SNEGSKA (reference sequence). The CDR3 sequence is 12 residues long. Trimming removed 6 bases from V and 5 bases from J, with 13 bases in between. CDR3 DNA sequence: TGCAGTGCGGGCCCAGCTCAGGAGACCCAGTACTTC. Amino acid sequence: CSAGPAQETQYF.

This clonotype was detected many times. The CDR3 is CASSSLAGGYNEQFF. The CDR3 nucleotides are TGTGCCAGCAGTTCACTAGCGGGGGGTTACAATGAGCAGTTCTTC. The chain is built from TRBV6-1 and TRBJ2-1; 12 bases line up with TRBD2. Per the germline V gene, CDR1 is MNHNS and CDR2 is SASEGT. V dropped 5 bases and J dropped 4; count of bases not matched to a gene: 3. The CDR3 loop spans 15 amino acids.

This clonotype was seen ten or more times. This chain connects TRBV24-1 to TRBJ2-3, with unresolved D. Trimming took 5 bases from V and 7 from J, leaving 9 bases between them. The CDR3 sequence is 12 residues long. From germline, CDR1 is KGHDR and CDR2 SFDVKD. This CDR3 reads CATSANAYTQYF. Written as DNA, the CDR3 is TGTGCCACCAGTGCCAATGCGTATACGCAGTATTTT.

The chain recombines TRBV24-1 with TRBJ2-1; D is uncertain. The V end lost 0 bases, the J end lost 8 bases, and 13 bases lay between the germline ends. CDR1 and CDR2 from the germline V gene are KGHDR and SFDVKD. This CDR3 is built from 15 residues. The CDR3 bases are TGTGCCACCAGTGATTTGAACTCCGCATACGATGAGCAGTTCTTC. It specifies CATSDLNSAYDEQFF.

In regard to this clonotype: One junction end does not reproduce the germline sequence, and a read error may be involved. CDR3 protein: CAISFVEVSYQPQHF. The CDR3 DNA is TGTGCCATCAGTTTCGTTGAGGTTTCTTATCAGCCCCAGCATTTT. The chain joins TRBV28 to TRBJ1-5; D uncertain. Per germline, CDR1 MDHEN and CDR2 SYDVKM. CDR3 length: 15 amino acids.

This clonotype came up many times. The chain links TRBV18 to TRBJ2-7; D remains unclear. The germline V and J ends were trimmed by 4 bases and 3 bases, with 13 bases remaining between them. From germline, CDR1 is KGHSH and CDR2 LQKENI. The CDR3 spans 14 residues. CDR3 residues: CASSQARTDYEQYF. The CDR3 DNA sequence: TGTGCCAGCTCACAAGCCCGGACGGACTACGAGCAGTACTTC.

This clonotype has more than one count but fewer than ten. CDR3 residues: CARQVSGANVLTF. As DNA, the CDR3 is TGTGCCAGACAGGTCTCTGGGGCCAACGTCCTGACTTTC. This sequence joins TRBV30 and TRBJ2-6; D might be TRBD1 (6 bases). The CDR3 runs to 13 residues. Trimming took off 8 bases at V and 0 bases at J, with 8 bases between the two ends. Germline-derived CDR1 and CDR2 are GTSNPN and SVGIG (reference sequence).

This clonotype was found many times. CDR3 amino acids: CSARDPAGVLYEQYF. CDR3 bases: TGCAGTGCTAGAGATCCAGCGGGGGTCCTTTACGAGCAGTACTTC. The V call is TRBV20-1, the J call TRBJ2-7, with 8 bases matching TRBD2. The germline gives CDR1 DFQATT, CDR2 SNEGSKA (reference sequence). The CDR3 extends over 15 amino acids. The J segment lost 4 bases and the V segment lost 0 bases, leaving 8 bases of the junction unmatched.

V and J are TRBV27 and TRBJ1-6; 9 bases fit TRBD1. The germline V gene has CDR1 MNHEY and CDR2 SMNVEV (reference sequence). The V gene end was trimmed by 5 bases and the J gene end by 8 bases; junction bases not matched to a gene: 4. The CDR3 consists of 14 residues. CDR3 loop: CASSDDRGDSPLHF. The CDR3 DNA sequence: TGTGCCAGCAGTGATGACAGGGGGGATTCACCCCTCCACTTT.

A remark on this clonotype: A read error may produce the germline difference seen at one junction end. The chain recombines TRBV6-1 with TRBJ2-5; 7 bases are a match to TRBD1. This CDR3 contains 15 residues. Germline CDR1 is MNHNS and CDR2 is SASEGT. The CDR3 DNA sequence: TGTGCCGGCAGAAAAGAAGACAGGGACCAAGAGACCCAGTACTTC. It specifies CAGRKEDRDQETQYF.